This T cell receptor beta chain is from a study of blood T cells in healthy people across ages. Study observations and caveats: The recorded TCR beta diversity per million T cells decreased in a roughly linear manner with age.

Primed by a sample-barcoded 5' primer and a J-beta primer mix, a second PCR proceeded for about 7 to 12 cycles. TCRdb used MiXCR to reprocess the 5' RACE reads, holding one entry per CDR3 protein. The data hold about 1.7 million distinct CDR3 sequences, with roughly 28% observed a single time. The trim removed 4 bases at V and 7 bases at J, leaving 9 bases unmatched. The CDR3 contains 14 residues. Per the germline V gene, CDR1 is ENHRY and CDR2 is SYGVKD. Remarks on this clonotype: Antigen unknown. One base away lies a much larger clone, so this may be a sequencing read error.

The clonotype comes from a woman in her 30s in good health. The sequenced material came from blood. The chain combines TRBV10-3 with TRBJ2-5, with 7 bases lining up with TRBD2. CDR3 DNA: TGTGCCATCAGTGGGGGGAGGGCCCGTGGGACCCAGTACTTC. It codes for CAISGGRARGTQYF.